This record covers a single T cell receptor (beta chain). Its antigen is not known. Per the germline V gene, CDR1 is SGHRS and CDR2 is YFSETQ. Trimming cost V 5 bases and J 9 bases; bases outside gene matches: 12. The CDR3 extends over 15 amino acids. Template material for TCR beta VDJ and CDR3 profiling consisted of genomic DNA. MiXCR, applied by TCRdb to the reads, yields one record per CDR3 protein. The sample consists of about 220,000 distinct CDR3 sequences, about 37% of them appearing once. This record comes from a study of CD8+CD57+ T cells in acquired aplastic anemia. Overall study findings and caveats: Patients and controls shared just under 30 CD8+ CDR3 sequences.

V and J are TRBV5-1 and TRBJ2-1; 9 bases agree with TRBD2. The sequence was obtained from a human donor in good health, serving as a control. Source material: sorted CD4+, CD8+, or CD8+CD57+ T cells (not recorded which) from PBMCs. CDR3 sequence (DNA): TGCGCCAGCAGAGAAGCGGGAGGACAAATTATTGAGCAGTTCTTC. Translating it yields CASREAGGQIIEQFF.